This entry lists 2 T cell receptor beta chains sequenced from one sample in a study of shared clonotypes between healthy human individuals (dated by TCRdb to about 2020). The library was built by means of the immunoSEQ multiplex PCR assay. The table comes from immuneACCESS by way of TCRdb, which keeps in-frame sequences with V and J called. Part of the clones is missing from these tables; in studies checked, under half for an unresolved V gene and the rest for unknown reasons. The sample table contains over 1.5 million clones; only one count was recorded for nearly 99% of them. Roughly 0.4% of the sample is held by the ten biggest clonotypes. Sequenced input: naive CD4+ T cells sorted from blood. The sample's cell subset or site, from its label and the paper: CD45RA+ positively selected. The receptors shown here come from a man between 25 and 39 years old in good health.

The chain combines TRBV11-2 with TRBJ1-1, with TRBD1 as a possible D gene (5 bases). The CDR3 consists of 17 residues. Looked up from germline, CDR1 is SGHAT and CDR2 is FQNNGV. V lost 2 bases, J lost 3 bases, and 19 bases lay in between. The CDR3 is CASSLSAGQAPYTEAFF. Written as DNA, the CDR3 is TGTGCCAGCAGCTTATCCGCGGGGCAGGCCCCGTACACTGAAGCTTTCTTT.

Comments on this clone: The sample contains more than one DNA sequence encoding this CDR3. The chain links TRBV5-1 to TRBJ1-5; TRBD1 might be the D (5 bases). Germline V gene data show CDR1 as SGHRS and CDR2 as YFSETQ. CDR3 size: 13 residues. V was shortened by 4 bases and J by 4 bases, with 9 bases between the two germline ends. The CDR3 is CASSMGTNQPQHF. In DNA, the CDR3 is TGCGCCAGCAGCATGGGGACTAATCAGCCCCAGCATTTT.